One and the same sample provided the 26 T cell receptor beta chains below, sequenced in a study of identical twins (dated by TCRdb to 2015 to 2016). Library preparation used 5' RACE. For sequencing, an Illumina HiSeq 2000 was employed. TCRdb's own reprocessing of the public reads used fastp at Q25 and MiXCR and kept productive beta chains. Every distinct CDR3 protein forms one entry, paired with its most common genes and DNA. The sample table contains around 650,000 distinct CDR3 sequences; only one count was recorded for under 8.5% of them. The ten largest clones capture 1.6% of the sample. A further study also used this sample, focusing on yellow fever vaccine responses in identical twins.

Input material: PBMCs. The receptors were gathered from a woman aged 18-29 years in good health.

CDR3 sequence reads: CASSLVAPYDTQYF. CDR3 nucleotide sequence: TGTGCCAGCAGCTTAGTCGCCCCCTACGATACGCAGTATTTT. The chain recombines TRBV7-6 with TRBJ2-3, with D unclear. Trimming stripped 1 base from V and 6 bases from J, with 11 bases between. The germline V gene encodes CDR1 SGHVS and CDR2 FNYEAQ. CDR3 length: 14 residues.

This clonotype was recorded many times. The rearrangement uses TRBV5-1 and TRBJ1-5; D is perhaps TRBD1 (6 bases). Germline V gene sequence: CDR1 SGHRS, CDR2 YFSETQ. The CDR3 runs to 13 residues. The ends were cut back, 2 bases at V and 4 bases at J, with 7 bases in the middle. The CDR3 DNA reads as TGCGCCAGCAGCTTCGGACAGAATCAGCCCCAGCATTTT. Its translation is CASSFGQNQPQHF.

This clonotype occurred many times. V and J are TRBV20-1 and TRBJ2-3, with 11 bases matching TRBD2. Germline V gene sequence: CDR1 DFQATT, CDR2 SNEGSKA (reference sequence). The CDR3 runs to 16 residues. J was trimmed by 3 bases and V by 0 bases; bases with no gene match: 5. CDR3 sequence reads: CSARDIAGGRTDTQYF. CDR3 DNA: TGCAGTGCTAGAGATATAGCGGGGGGGCGAACAGATACGCAGTATTTT.

This clonotype was detected many times. The J gene is TRBJ2-1, the V gene TRBV3-1; 14 bases fit TRBD2. Germline V gene lookup returns CDR1 LGHDT and CDR2 YNNKEL (reference sequence). The CDR3 runs to 15 residues. V dropped 5 bases and J dropped 10; count of bases not matched to a gene: 7. In DNA, the CDR3 is TGTGCCAGCAGCGAAGGGACTAGCGGGAGAGGGGAGCAGTTCTTC. Its protein is CASSEGTSGRGEQFF.

The chain combines TRBV20-1 with TRBJ1-5; 8 bases line up with TRBD1. Trimming removed 1 base from V and 0 bases from J; junction bases left unmatched: 8. Germline V gene lookup returns CDR1 DFQATT and CDR2 SNEGSKA (reference sequence). This CDR3 has 17 amino acids. The CDR3 region has the DNA TGCAGTGCTAGAGCAGGGGGCAAAACTTATAGCAATCAGCCCCAGCATTTT. Amino acid sequence: CSARAGGKTYSNQPQHF.

This clonotype appeared many times. The chain has TRBV25-1 and TRBJ2-7; D is ambiguous. Trimming shortened V by 3 bases and J by 1 base, and 10 bases separated the two germline ends. CDR3 length equals 14 residues. Per germline, CDR1 MGHDK and CDR2 SYGVNS. CDR3 nucleotide sequence: TGTGCCAGCAGTGATCCTGACCGGTCCTACGAGCAGTACTTC. Amino acids: CASSDPDRSYEQYF.

This clonotype has only a few counts. V usage is TRBV7-9 and J usage is TRBJ1-3; D might be TRBD1 (6 bases). The germline V gene has CDR1 SEHNR and CDR2 FQNEAQ (reference sequence). The CDR3 contains 17 residues. Trimming removed 5 bases from V and 0 bases from J, with 17 bases in between. In nucleotides, the CDR3 is TGTGCCAGCAGCCACCCCAAGGGACAAAGCTCTGGAAACACCATATATTTT. Its protein product is CASSHPKGQSSGNTIYF.

This sequence joins TRBV3-1 and TRBJ2-3; 9 bases agree with TRBD2. Trimming cost V 7 bases and J 4 bases; bases outside gene matches: 15. This CDR3 has 17 residues. In germline, CDR1 is LGHDT, CDR2 YNNKEL (reference sequence). This CDR3 reads CASTHQLGTSYSDTQYF. The CDR3 coding sequence is TGTGCCAGCACCCACCAGTTGGGGACTAGCTATTCAGATACGCAGTATTTT.

The V call is TRBV20-1, the J call TRBJ2-1, with TRBD2 as a possible D gene (6 bases). The germline V gene encodes CDR1 DFQATT and CDR2 SNEGSKA (reference sequence). The CDR3 consists of 13 residues. The V gene lost 1 base and the J gene lost 6 bases, with 10 bases spanning the gap. CDR3 residues: CSARVTRSNEQFF. For the CDR3, the DNA is TGCAGTGCTAGAGTGACTAGAAGCAATGAGCAGTTCTTC.

This clonotype has ten or more counts. The V call is TRBV14, the J call TRBJ2-7, with TRBD1 as a possible D gene (6 bases). Trimming pared 1 base from V and 3 bases from J, leaving 10 bases between. The CDR3 consists of 14 residues. Per germline, CDR1 SGHDN and CDR2 FVKESK. In nucleotides, the CDR3 is TGTGCCAGCAGCCAAGTGATGACAGGCTACGAGCAGTACTTC. Protein product: CASSQVMTGYEQYF.

This sequence joins TRBV10-3 and TRBJ2-7; weak D call: TRBD2 (5 bases). V was shortened by 5 bases and J by 3 bases, with 14 bases between the two germline ends. CDR1 and CDR2 (germline): ENHRY, SYGVKD. This CDR3 is 14 amino acids long. CDR3 loop: CAISIQLESYEQYF. Here the CDR3 DNA reads TGTGCCATCAGTATCCAACTAGAAAGCTACGAGCAGTACTTC.

This chain uses TRBV10-2 with TRBJ2-1; the match to TRBD1 covers 7 bases. Germline CDR1 and CDR2: WSHSY and SAAADI. V was pared by 8 bases and J by 7 bases, with 8 bases of the junction left unmatched. The CDR3 loop spans 13 amino acids. In DNA, the CDR3 is TGCGCCAGCTCGTCGGACAGGACTAATGAGCAGTTCTTC. Encoded protein: CASSSDRTNEQFF.

J is TRBJ2-1 and V is TRBV5-1; 11 positions agree with TRBD2. This CDR3 has 16 residues. J was trimmed by 2 bases and V by 3 bases; bases with no gene match: 4. CDR1 is SGHRS, CDR2 YFSETQ, per germline. This CDR3 reads CASSYTSGGPYNEQFF. The DNA of the CDR3 is TGCGCCAGCAGCTACACTAGCGGGGGACCCTACAATGAGCAGTTCTTC.

The rearrangement uses TRBV5-1 and TRBJ2-5; D may be TRBD1 or TRBD2 (5 bases each). Trimming took off 3 bases at V and 1 base at J, with 10 bases between the two ends. Germline V lookup: CDR1 SGHRS, CDR2 YFSETQ. The CDR3 is 14 amino acids. The CDR3 loop reads CASSSGAAQETQYF. In DNA form, the CDR3 reads TGCGCCAGCAGCTCCGGGGCAGCCCAAGAGACCCAGTACTTC.

This clonotype showed up just a few times. The chain recombines TRBV4-1 with TRBJ2-3, with 12 positions matching TRBD2. Germline trimming cut 1 base from V and 2 bases from J; bases unmatched to any gene: 7. This CDR3 region has 18 residues. Germline V CDR1 and CDR2: MGHRA, YSYEKL. The CDR3 sequence: CASSQAVLAGGTTDTQYF. The CDR3 coding sequence is TGCGCCAGCAGCCAAGCCGTACTAGCGGGGGGTACCACAGATACGCAGTATTTT.

This clonotype was seen a handful of times. In DNA form, the CDR3 reads TGTGCCATCAGTCCGGGACAGGGGGATTATTACACACCCTACGAGCAGTACTTC. This gives the protein CAISPGQGDYYTPYEQYF. The chain uses TRBV10-3 and TRBJ2-7, with 11 bases identical to TRBD1. Per germline, CDR1 ENHRY and CDR2 SYGVKD. Unmatched junction bases numbered 14, after V lost 5 bases and J lost 2 bases. The CDR3 covers 18 residues.

The rearrangement uses TRBV14 and TRBJ2-3; 9 bases fit TRBD2. Trimming cost V 0 bases and J 8 bases; bases outside gene matches: 6. The CDR3 is 15 amino acids. CDR1 is SGHDN, CDR2 FVKESK, per germline. The CDR3 DNA sequence: TGTGCCAGCAGCCAAGATCTGGCTAGCGGGGTTACGCAGTATTTT. This codes for CASSQDLASGVTQYF.

This clonotype was seen repeatedly, ten times or more. The chain couples TRBV10-3 to TRBJ1-1; unclear D gene. This CDR3 region has 17 residues. The V gene lost 0 bases and the J gene lost 3 bases, with 17 bases spanning the gap. The germline CDR1 and CDR2 sequences are ENHRY and SYGVKD. The CDR3 DNA is TGTGCCATCAGTGAGTCGAGATTAGGGCGGAAGGACACTGAAGCTTTCTTT. Its protein is CAISESRLGRKDTEAFF.

This clonotype was picked up many times. V gene TRBV18 combines with J gene TRBJ1-1; D uncertain. This CDR3 region has 13 residues. V was clipped by 2 bases and J by 5 bases, with 9 bases between them. Germline CDR1 KGHSH, CDR2 LQKENI. The CDR3 DNA sequence: TGTGCCAGCTCACCAGTCAGAAAAACTGAAGCTTTCTTT. Residues: CASSPVRKTEAFF.

The chain couples TRBV6-1 to TRBJ2-2; TRBD1 matches at 7 bases. This CDR3 spans 15 amino acids. Germline-derived CDR1 and CDR2 are MNHNS and SASEGT. V gave up 6 bases and J gave up 5 bases; unmatched junction bases: 9. CDR3 nucleotide sequence: TGTGCCAGCAGAAAGACAGGGTGGGGGACCGGGGAGCTGTTTTTT. Translated, it gives CASRKTGWGTGELFF.

This clonotype was recorded at least ten times. V is TRBV7-3 and J is TRBJ2-1, with D unresolved. Trimming stripped 2 bases from V and 5 bases from J, with 7 bases between. This CDR3 is 13 amino acids long. Germline V CDR1 and CDR2: SGHTA, FQGTGA. Here the CDR3 DNA reads TGTGCCAGCAGCTTACTGAGAAACAATGAGCAGTTCTTC. It is translated as CASSLLRNNEQFF.

This clonotype was seen a handful of times. The V gene is TRBV12-3 or TRBV12-4, the J gene TRBJ2-7, with unresolved D. Trimming took 6 bases from V and 5 from J, leaving 11 bases between them. The CDR3 loop spans 12 amino acids. CDR3 protein: CASSLLLNEQYF. CDR3 sequence (DNA): TGTGCCAGCAGCCTACTTTTGAACGAGCAGTACTTC.

This clonotype was seen a few times. The chain links TRBV28 to TRBJ2-2, with D uncertain. The germline CDR1 and CDR2 sequences are MDHEN and SYDVKM. The CDR3 is 16 amino acids. V shed 6 bases and J shed 0 bases, with 14 bases lying between them. The DNA of the CDR3 is TGTGCCAGCAGCTCCGGTATCGGCGCGAACACCGGGGAGCTGTTTTTT. Its translation: CASSSGIGANTGELFF.

This clonotype was detected a few times. V and J are TRBV5-1 and TRBJ2-1, with D tentatively TRBD2 (5 bases). CDR1 is SGHRS, CDR2 YFSETQ, per germline. This CDR3 has 15 residues. The ends were cut back, 3 bases at V and 0 bases at J, with 10 bases in the middle. In DNA, the CDR3 is TGCGCCAGCAGCTCCACTAGGAGCTCCTACAATGAGCAGTTCTTC. Its translation: CASSSTRSSYNEQFF.

This sequence joins TRBV7-6 and TRBJ2-3, with 8 bases identical to TRBD2. The germline V gene has CDR1 SGHVS and CDR2 FNYEAQ. The CDR3 extends over 16 amino acids. J was trimmed by 5 bases and V by 1 base; bases with no gene match: 8. The DNA of the CDR3 is TGTGCCAGCAGCTTAGTACCGGGACTAGATGTAGATACGCAGTATTTT. This sequence encodes CASSLVPGLDVDTQYF.

This clonotype appeared many times. The rearrangement links TRBV6-2 or TRBV6-3 to TRBJ2-1, with 12 bases fitting TRBD2. Trimming took 5 bases from V and 5 from J; bases not matched to a gene: 16. CDR1 is MNHEY and CDR2 is SVGEGT in the germline V gene. The CDR3 totals 19 residues. Here the CDR3 reads CASSAILAGGPVWNNEQFF. The CDR3 bases are TGTGCCAGCAGTGCCATTCTAGCGGGAGGGCCGGTCTGGAACAATGAGCAGTTCTTC.